The entry below gives a single T cell receptor beta chain sequence along with its context. The method was immunoSEQ multiplex PCR; TCRdb's version includes in-frame clones alone and lacks a portion of them. The repertoire holds about 300,000 clones, about 88% seen once, with roughly 1.6% in the top ten. The sample is drawn from a study of blood T cell repertoires in COVID-19. Sequenced sample: peripheral blood. The TCR was taken from a human donor with COVID-19, enrolled during active disease. The donor label of this sample is uncertain.

In nucleotides, the CDR3 is TGTGCCAGCAGGCCCCGGGACTCAGGCAACTATGGCTACACCTTC. Amino acid sequence: CASRPRDSGNYGYTF. The chain has TRBV2 and TRBJ1-2; D might be TRBD1 (5 bases). V lost 6 bases and J 2 bases, leaving 16 bases between the germline ends. The length of the CDR3 is 15 residues. Germline V CDR1 and CDR2: SNHLY, FYNNEI. Full variable domain (rest looked up from reference TRBV2 and TRBJ1-2): EPEVTQTPSHQVTQMGQEVILRCVPISNHLYFYWYRQILGQKVEFLVSFYNNEISEKSEIFDDQFSVERPDGSNFTLKIRSTKLEDSAMYFCASRPRDSGNYGYTFGSGTRLTVV.